The present T cell receptor (beta chain) was sequenced within a study of PD-L1 blockade in urothelial cancer. At the level of the study: Individuals in the cohort had been given 0 to 3 earlier chemotherapy regimens. Findings and caveats of the study: Lower pretreatment blood TCR clonality, under the median, predicted better survival, researchers reported.

The time point is: pretreatment peripheral blood. This table comes from immunoSEQ multiplex PCR, and its TCRdb copy is limited to in-frame clones, with some not included. The sample consists of about 30,000 clones, over 75% of them appearing once. A remark on this clone: As yet, its antigen is unknown. One junction end disagrees with the germline gene, perhaps due to a read error.

This CDR3 region has 15 residues. Per the germline V gene, CDR1 is MNHNS and CDR2 is SASEGT. J is TRBJ2-7 and V is TRBV6-1; 10 nucleotides match TRBD2. This sequence was found in a man aged 55 to 69 with urothelial cancer. Sample: PBMCs, taken around atezolizumab (anti-PD-L1) treatment. CDR3 sequence (DNA): TGTGCCAGCAGCGAAGGACTAGCGGACCTCTACGAGCAGTACTTC. Protein: CASSEGLADLYEQYF.